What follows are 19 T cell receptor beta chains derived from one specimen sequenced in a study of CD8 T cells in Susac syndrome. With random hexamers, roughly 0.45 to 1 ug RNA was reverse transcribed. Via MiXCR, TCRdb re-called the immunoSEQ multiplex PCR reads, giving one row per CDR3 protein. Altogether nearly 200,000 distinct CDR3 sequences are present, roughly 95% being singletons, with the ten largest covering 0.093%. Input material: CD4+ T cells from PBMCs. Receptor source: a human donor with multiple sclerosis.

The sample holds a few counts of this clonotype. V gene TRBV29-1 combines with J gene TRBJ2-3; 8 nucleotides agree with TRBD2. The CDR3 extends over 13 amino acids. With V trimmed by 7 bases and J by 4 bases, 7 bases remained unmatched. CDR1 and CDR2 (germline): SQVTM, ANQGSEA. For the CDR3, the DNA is TGCAGCGCCTCACTAGCGGCCCCAGATACGCAGTATTTT. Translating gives CSASLAAPDTQYF.

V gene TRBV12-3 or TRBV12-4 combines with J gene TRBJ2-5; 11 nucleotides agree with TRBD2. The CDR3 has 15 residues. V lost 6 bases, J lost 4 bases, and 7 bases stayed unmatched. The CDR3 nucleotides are TGTGCCAGCAGACCTACTAGCGGGAGAGGAGAGACCCAGTACTTC. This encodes CASRPTSGRGETQYF.

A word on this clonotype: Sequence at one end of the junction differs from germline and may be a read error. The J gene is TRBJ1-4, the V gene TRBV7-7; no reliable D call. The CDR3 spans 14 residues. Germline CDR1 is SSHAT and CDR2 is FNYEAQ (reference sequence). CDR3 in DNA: TGTGCTAGCAGCAAGACACTTACGGGTGAAAAACTGTTTTTT. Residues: CASSKTLTGEKLFF.

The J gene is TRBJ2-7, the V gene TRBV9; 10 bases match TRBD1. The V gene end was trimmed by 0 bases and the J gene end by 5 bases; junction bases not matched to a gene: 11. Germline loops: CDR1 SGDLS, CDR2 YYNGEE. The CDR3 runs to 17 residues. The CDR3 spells CASSVDIRDRGYDEQYF. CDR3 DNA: TGTGCCAGCAGCGTAGATATCCGGGACAGGGGCTACGACGAGCAGTACTTC.

The CDR3: CASSHLNTEAFF. Here the CDR3 DNA reads TGTGCCAGCAGCCATTTGAACACTGAAGCTTTCTTT. The genes are TRBV3-1 and TRBJ1-1; D unclear. Trimming cost V 3 bases and J 0 bases, with 2 bases left between them. Germline-derived CDR1 and CDR2 are LGHDT and YNNKEL (reference sequence). This CDR3 region has 12 residues.

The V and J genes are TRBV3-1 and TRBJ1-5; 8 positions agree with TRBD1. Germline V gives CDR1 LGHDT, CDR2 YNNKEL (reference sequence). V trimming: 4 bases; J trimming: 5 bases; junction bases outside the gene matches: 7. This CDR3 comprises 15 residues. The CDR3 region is CASSLTGEGYQPQHF. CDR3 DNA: TGTGCCAGCAGCCTGACAGGGGAGGGATATCAGCCCCAGCATTTT.

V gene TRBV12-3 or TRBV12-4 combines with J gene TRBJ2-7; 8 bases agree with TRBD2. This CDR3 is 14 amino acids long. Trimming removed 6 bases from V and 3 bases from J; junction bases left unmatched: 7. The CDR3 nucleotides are TGTGCCAGCAGCATGACTAGCGCGCTCTACGAGCAGTACTTC. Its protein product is CASSMTSALYEQYF.

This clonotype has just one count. The CDR3 DNA reads TGTGCCTGGAGTTTAGTAATAAGAGAGACCCAGTACTTC. It yields the protein CAWSLVIRETQYF. J is TRBJ2-5 and V is TRBV30, with no clear D. There are 13 residues in the CDR3. Deletions cut 2 bases from V and 4 bases from J, with 11 bases between. Germline CDR1 is GTSNPN and CDR2 is SVGIG (reference sequence).

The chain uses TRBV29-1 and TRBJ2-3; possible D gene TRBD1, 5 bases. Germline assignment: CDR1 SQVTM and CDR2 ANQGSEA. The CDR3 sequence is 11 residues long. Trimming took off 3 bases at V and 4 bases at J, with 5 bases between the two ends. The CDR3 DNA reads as TGCAGCGTTGAGGGGCCAGATACGCAGTATTTT. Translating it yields CSVEGPDTQYF.

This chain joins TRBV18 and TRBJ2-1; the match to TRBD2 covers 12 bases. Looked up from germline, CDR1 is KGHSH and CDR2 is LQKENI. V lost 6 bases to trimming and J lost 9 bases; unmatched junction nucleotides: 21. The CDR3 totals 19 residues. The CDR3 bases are TGTGCCAGCTCCCATATGGGACTAGCGGGTACAACCCCACGGGGTGAGCAGTTCTTC. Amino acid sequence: CASSHMGLAGTTPRGEQFF.

The CDR3 DNA sequence: TGCAGTGCCAGAAGCTATCTCTCCTACGAGCAGTACTTC. This codes for CSARSYLSYEQYF. The chain recombines TRBV20-1 with TRBJ2-7; no definite D call. Germline V gene lookup returns CDR1 DFQATT and CDR2 SNEGSKA (reference sequence). V dropped 6 bases and J dropped 0 bases, with 12 bases sitting between them. The CDR3 loop spans 13 amino acids.

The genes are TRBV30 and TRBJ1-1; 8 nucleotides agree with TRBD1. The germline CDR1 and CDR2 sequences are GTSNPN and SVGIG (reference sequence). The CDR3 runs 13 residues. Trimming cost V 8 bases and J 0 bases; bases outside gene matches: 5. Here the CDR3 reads CAGDRWMNTEAFF. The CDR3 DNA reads TGTGCCGGGGACAGGTGGATGAACACTGAAGCTTTCTTT.

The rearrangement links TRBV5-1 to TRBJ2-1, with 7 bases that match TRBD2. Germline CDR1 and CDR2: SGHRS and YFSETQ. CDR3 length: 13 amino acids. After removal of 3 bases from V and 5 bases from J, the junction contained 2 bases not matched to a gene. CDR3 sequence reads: CASSWGLNNEQFF. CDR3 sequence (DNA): TGCGCCAGCAGCTGGGGACTAAACAATGAGCAGTTCTTC.

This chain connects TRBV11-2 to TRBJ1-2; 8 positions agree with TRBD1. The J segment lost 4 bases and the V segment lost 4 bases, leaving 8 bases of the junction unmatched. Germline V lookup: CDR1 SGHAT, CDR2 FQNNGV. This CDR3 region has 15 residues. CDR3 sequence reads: CASSSRTGTGYGYTF. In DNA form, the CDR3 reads TGTGCCAGCAGCTCTCGGACAGGGACCGGCTATGGCTACACCTTC.

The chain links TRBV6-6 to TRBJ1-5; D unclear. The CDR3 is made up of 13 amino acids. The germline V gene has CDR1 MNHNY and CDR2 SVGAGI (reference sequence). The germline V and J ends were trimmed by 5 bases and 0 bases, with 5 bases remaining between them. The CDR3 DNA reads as TGTGCCAGCAGTATTTCTAGCAATCAGCCCCAGCATTTT. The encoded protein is CASSISSNQPQHF.

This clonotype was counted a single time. The DNA for the CDR3 is TGTGCCGGCTCAGGGGGCAGCCCCTACGAGCAGTACTTC. Translating it yields CAGSGGSPYEQYF. V and J are TRBV30 and TRBJ2-7; 8 nucleotides align to TRBD1. Germline loops: CDR1 GTSNPN, CDR2 SVGIG (reference sequence). Trimming removed 8 bases from V and 2 bases from J; junction bases left unmatched: 8. The CDR3 loop spans 13 amino acids.

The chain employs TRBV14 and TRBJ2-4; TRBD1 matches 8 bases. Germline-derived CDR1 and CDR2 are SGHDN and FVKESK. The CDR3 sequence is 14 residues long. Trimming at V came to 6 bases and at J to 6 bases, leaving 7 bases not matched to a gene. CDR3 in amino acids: CASSRQGRGNIQYF. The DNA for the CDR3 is TGTGCCAGCAGTCGACAGGGGAGAGGAAACATTCAGTACTTC.

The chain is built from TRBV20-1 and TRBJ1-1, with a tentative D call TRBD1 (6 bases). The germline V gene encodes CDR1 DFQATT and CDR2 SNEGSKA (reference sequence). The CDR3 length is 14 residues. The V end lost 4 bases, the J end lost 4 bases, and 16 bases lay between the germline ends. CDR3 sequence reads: CSAILTGAGTEAFF. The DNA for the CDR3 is TGCAGTGCTATCTTGACAGGAGCGGGCACTGAAGCTTTCTTT.

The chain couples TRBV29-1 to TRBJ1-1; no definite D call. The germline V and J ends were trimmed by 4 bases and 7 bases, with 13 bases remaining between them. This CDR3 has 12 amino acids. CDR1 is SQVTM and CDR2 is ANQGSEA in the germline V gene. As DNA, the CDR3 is TGCAGCGTTGTTACATATGGCTTTGAAGCTTTCTTT. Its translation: CSVVTYGFEAFF.